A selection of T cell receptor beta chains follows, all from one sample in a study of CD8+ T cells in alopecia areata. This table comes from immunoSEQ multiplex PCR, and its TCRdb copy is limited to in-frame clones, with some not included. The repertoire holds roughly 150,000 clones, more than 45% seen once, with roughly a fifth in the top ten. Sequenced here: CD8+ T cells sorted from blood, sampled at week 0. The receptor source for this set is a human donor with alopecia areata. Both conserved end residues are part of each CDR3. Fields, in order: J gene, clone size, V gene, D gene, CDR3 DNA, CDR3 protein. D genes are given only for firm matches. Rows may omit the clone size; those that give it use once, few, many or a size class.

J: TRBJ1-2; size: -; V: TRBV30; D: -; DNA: TGTGCCTGGGAAGACAGGATCTATGGCTACACCTTC; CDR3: CAWEDRIYGYTF
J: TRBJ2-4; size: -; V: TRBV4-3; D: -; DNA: TGCGCCAGCAGCCAAGCTCGCAATTCAAAACAGGCGCGGGCACTAGCCAAAAACATTCAGTACTTC; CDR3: CASSQARNSKQARALAKNIQYF
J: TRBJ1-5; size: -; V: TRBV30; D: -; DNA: TGTGCCTGGAGGGACCCCACGGACTGGAATCAGCCCCAGCATTTT; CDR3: CAWRDPTDWNQPQHF
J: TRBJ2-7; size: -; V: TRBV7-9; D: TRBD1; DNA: TGTGCCAGCAGCCAGGGGGCCTCCGAGCAGTACTTC; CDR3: CASSQGASEQYF
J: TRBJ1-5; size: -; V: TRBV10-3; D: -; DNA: TGTGCCATCGGGGACGTCCATCAGCCCCAGCATTTT; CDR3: CAIGDVHQPQHF
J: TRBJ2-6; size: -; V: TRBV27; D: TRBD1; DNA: TGTGCCAGCAGTCCGCGGACAGGCTCTGGGGCCAACGTCCTGACTTTC; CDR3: CASSPRTGSGANVLTF
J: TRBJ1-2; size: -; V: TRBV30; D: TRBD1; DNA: TGTGCCTGGAGTTACCGTCCGGGACAGGGTGGCTATGGCTACACCTTC; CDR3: CAWSYRPGQGGYGYTF
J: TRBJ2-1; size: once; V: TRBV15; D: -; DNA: TGTGCCACCAGCAGAGTCCCGTGGGGTGAGCAGTTCTTC; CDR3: CATSRVPWGEQFF
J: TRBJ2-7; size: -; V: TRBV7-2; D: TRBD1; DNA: TGTGCCAGCAGCCCGGGACAGGGAGACTACGAGCAGTACTTC; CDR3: CASSPGQGDYEQYF
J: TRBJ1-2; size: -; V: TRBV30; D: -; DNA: TGTGCCTGGGAAAAAGTGGGGGATCTCTTTGGCTACACCTTC; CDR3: CAWEKVGDLFGYTF
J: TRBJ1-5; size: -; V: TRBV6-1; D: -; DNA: TGTGCCAGCAGTGAAGGGACAGAAGAGGATCAGCCCCAGCATTTT; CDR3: CASSEGTEEDQPQHF
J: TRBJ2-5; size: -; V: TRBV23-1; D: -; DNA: TGCGCCAGCAGTCCCGCAGGGGAAGAGACCCAGTACTTC; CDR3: CASSPAGEETQYF
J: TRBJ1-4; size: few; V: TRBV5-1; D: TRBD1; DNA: TGCGCCAGCCGGGACAGTTCAAATGAAAAACTGTTTTTT; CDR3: CASRDSSNEKLFF
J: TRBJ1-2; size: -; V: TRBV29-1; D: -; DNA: TGCAGCGTTCGCCGGGACACGCACTATGGCTACACCTTC; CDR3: CSVRRDTHYGYTF
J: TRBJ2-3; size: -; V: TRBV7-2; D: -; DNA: TGTGCCAGCAGCTTAGGAACTCTCAGCACAGATACGCAGTATTTT; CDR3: CASSLGTLSTDTQYF
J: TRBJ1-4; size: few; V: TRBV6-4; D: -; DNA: TGTGCCAGCAGTGAAGTCGAGAATGAAAAACTGTTTTTT; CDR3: CASSEVENEKLFF
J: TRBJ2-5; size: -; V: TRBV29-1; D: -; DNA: TGCAGCGTTGATGGGGTAGGAGAGACCCAGTACTTC; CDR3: CSVDGVGETQYF
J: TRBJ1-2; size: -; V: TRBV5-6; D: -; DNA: TGTGCCAGCAGAAAGACAGGAGACTATGGCTACACCTTC; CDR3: CASRKTGDYGYTF
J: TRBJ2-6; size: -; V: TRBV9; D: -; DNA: TGTGCCAGCAGCGTAGGAGGTGGGGCCAACGTCCTGACTTTC; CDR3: CASSVGGGANVLTF
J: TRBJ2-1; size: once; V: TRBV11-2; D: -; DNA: TGTGCCAGCAGCTTATTGTCCTTTGCGGACAATGAGCAGTTCTTC; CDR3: CASSLLSFADNEQFF
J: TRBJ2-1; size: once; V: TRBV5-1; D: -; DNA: TGCGCCAGCAGCTTCGGAAATGAGCAGTTCTTC; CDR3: CASSFGNEQFF
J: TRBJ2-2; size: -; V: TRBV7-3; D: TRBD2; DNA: TGTGCCAGCAGCTTTTCAAGTGTGGGGACTAGCAGAGACACCGGGGAGCTGTTTTTT; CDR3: CASSFSSVGTSRDTGELFF
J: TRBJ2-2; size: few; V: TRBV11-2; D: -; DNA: TGTGCCAGCAGTCCCCCTGGATTGAACACCGGGGAGCTGTTTTTT; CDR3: CASSPPGLNTGELFF
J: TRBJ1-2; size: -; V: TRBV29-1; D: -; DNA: TGCAGCGTTGACTTTTGGGATCGCTATGGCTACACCTTC; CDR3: CSVDFWDRYGYTF
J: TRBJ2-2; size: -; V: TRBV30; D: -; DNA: TGTGCCTGGAGTGTATCCATCGTTACCGGGGAGCTGTTTTTT; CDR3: CAWSVSIVTGELFF
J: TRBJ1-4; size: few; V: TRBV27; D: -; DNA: TGTGCCAGCAGTTTATCCGGAGGCGTTAATGAAAAACTGTTTTTT; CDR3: CASSLSGGVNEKLFF
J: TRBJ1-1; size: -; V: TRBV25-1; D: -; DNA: TGTGCCAGCAGTGTGACAGCTGAAGCTTTCTTT; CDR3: CASSVTAEAFF
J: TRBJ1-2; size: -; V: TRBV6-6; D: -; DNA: TGTGCCAGCAGTTACTCTGGGACTAACTATGGCTACACCTTC; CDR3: CASSYSGTNYGYTF
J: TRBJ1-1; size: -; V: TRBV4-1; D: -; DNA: TGCGCCAGCAGCCAAGAAGAAGGCACCACTGAAGCTTTCTTT; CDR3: CASSQEEGTTEAFF
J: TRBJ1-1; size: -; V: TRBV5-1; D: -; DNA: TGCGCCAGCAGCTTGGAAAGGAAAGGCACTGAAGCTTTCTTT; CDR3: CASSLERKGTEAFF
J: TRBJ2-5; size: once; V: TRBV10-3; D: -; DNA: TGTGCCATCAGGGGGGAGGAGCGGTCGGTGACCCAGTACTTC; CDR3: CAIRGEERSVTQYF
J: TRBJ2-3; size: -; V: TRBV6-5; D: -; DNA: TGTGCCAGCCGCGACAGGCTGGGGGATACGCAGTATTTT; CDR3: CASRDRLGDTQYF
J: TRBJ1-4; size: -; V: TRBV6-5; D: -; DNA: TGTGCCAGCAGTTACTCGGCCAGGGCAAGTGAAAAACTGTTTTTT; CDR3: CASSYSARASEKLFF
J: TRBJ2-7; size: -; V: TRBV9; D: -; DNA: TGTGCCAGCAGCGGAGGGAACTCCTACGAGCAGTACTTC; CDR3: CASSGGNSYEQYF
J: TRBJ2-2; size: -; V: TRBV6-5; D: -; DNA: TGTGCCAGCAGTCCCCTGGGCGGGGAGCTGTTTTTT; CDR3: CASSPLGGELFF
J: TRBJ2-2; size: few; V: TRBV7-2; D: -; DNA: TGTGCCAGCAGCTTAGGGACCGGGGAGCTGTTTTTT; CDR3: CASSLGTGELFF
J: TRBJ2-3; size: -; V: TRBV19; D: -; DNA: TGTGCCAGTAGTATAGGGGGAGATACGCAGTATTTT; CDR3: CASSIGGDTQYF
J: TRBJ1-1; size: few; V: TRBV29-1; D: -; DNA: TGCAGCGTTGATTTGGGGTCTGCCGGAGCTTTCTTT; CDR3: CSVDLGSAGAFF
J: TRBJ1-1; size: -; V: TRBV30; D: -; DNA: TGTGCCTGGTCCAGGTTATTAAACACTGAAGCTTTCTTT; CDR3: CAWSRLLNTEAFF
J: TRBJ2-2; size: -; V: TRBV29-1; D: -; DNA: TGCAGCGTTGTCGGCACCGGGGAGCTGTTTTTT; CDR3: CSVVGTGELFF
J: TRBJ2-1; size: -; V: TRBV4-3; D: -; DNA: TGCGCCAGCAGCCAGGACGGGGCGGGGACCAATGAGCAGTTCTTC; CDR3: CASSQDGAGTNEQFF
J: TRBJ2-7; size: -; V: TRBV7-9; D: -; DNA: TGTGCCAGCAGCTTTGGACCTGGAGATGAGCAGTACTTC; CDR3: CASSFGPGDEQYF
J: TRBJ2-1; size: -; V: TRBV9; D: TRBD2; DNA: TGTGCCAGCAGCGTAGTTTCGAGGCTAGCGGGGTCCAATGAGCAGTTCTTC; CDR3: CASSVVSRLAGSNEQFF
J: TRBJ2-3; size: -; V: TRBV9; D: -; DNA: TGTGCCAGCAGTAAGTATAGCGGTGGCACAGATACGCAGTATTTT; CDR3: CASSKYSGGTDTQYF